This T cell receptor (beta chain) was retrieved from a study of T cell responses to AZD1222 COVID-19 vaccine. The study, taken as a whole, reports: Donors were largely white British and mainly female; clonal diversity was possibly underestimated.

Libraries were prepared by immunoSEQ multiplex PCR; TCRdb keeps only in-frame clonotypes and omits some of them. The sample has roughly 92,000 clones; roughly 89% are singletons. Per the germline V gene, CDR1 is SGHVS and CDR2 is FQNEAQ. Trimming took 5 bases from V and 15 from J, leaving 17 bases between them. The length of the CDR3 is 12 residues. Details on this clone: Its matching antigen is unknown.

V usage is TRBV7-8 and J usage is TRBJ2-1, with D maybe TRBD2 (7 bases). This clonotype originated in an adult who received the AZD1222 COVID-19 vaccine. The source was peripheral blood, collected 28 days after the second AZD1222 dose. CDR3 residues: CASSPWGGLGFF. The CDR3 nucleotides are TGTGCCAGCAGCCCGTGGGGGGGCCTGGGGTTCTTC.